Below, 8 T cell receptor beta chains from the same sample are listed, as sequenced in a study of blood T cell repertoires in COVID-19. Measured with immunoSEQ multiplex PCR; TCRdb has only the in-frame clones, and not every one. The sample lists 100,000 to 150,000 clones, approximately 88% occurring once. Specimen: peripheral blood. These receptors came from a man between 65 and 85 years old with active COVID-19.

The chain recombines TRBV10-1 with TRBJ1-1; D possibly corresponds to TRBD1 (6 bases). This CDR3 spans 15 amino acids. Germline CDR1 is WNHNN and CDR2 is SYGVQD (reference sequence). V gave up 3 bases and J gave up 1 base, with 12 bases separating them. CDR3 DNA: TGCGCCAGCAGTGACCCAGGGGTCTGGAACACTGAAGCTTTCTTT. Translating it yields CASSDPGVWNTEAFF.

The rearrangement links TRBV24-1 to TRBJ2-1; 7 bases agree with TRBD1. The CDR3 consists of 16 residues. Germline CDR1 and CDR2: KGHDR and SFDVKD. V lost 4 bases, J lost 4 bases, and 9 bases stayed unmatched. The CDR3 coding sequence is TGTGCCACCAGTGAACCGACAGGGAAGTCTTACAATGAGCAGTTCTTC. Its translation is CATSEPTGKSYNEQFF.

The CDR3 reads CASKRVNTEAFF. The CDR3 coding sequence is TGTGCCAGCAAGAGGGTGAACACTGAAGCTTTCTTT. This chain links TRBV2 with TRBJ1-1, with D hard to call. Trimming cost V 7 bases and J 0 bases, with 6 bases left between them. CDR1 and CDR2 from the germline V gene are SNHLY and FYNNEI. CDR3 length equals 12 residues.

This chain links TRBV6-5 with TRBJ1-1; the D is unclear. Trimming removed 2 bases at V and 6 bases at J, with 10 bases between. The CDR3 runs 13 residues. The germline CDR1 and CDR2 sequences are MNHEY and SVGAGI. CDR3 in DNA: TGTGCCAGCAGTTACGGAGACGGCGCTGAAGCTTTCTTT. This codes for CASSYGDGAEAFF.

The chain links TRBV21-1 to TRBJ1-1; TRBD1, the table's D call, was not compared with the DNA. TRBV21-1 is an annotated pseudogene. The CDR3 sequence is 12 residues long. The CDR3 reads CARTGAGTEAFF. CDR3 DNA: TGTGCCAGGACAGGGGCCGGCACTGAAGCTTTCTTT.

The chain recombines TRBV29-1 with TRBJ1-1; 7 bases align to TRBD1. V shed 6 bases and J 11 bases; nucleotides not matched to a gene: 9. This CDR3 contains 11 residues. The V gene's germline CDR1 is SQVTM and CDR2 ANQGSEA. For the CDR3, the DNA is TGCAGCGTCGCGGCGGTCAGGGGGGCTTTCTTT. Residues: CSVAAVRGAFF.

CDR3 sequence: CASSRIGTSGIAGELFF. CDR3 DNA: TGTGCCAGCAGCCGCATTGGGACTAGCGGGATTGCCGGGGAGCTGTTTTTT. This chain uses TRBV7-2 with TRBJ2-2; TRBD2 agrees at 13 bases. After removal of 5 bases from V and 6 bases from J, the junction contained 9 bases not matched to a gene. The CDR3 totals 17 residues. Germline V gene lookup returns CDR1 SGHTA and CDR2 FQGNSA.

The chain links TRBV28 to TRBJ1-1; possibly TRBD1 for D (6 bases). CDR3 length: 15 residues. From germline, CDR1 is MDHEN and CDR2 SYDVKM. V was trimmed by 5 bases and J by 3 bases, leaving 16 bases between them. CDR3 sequence (DNA): TGTGCCAGCAGTGGACCTAGGGACACCTACACTGAAGCTTTCTTT. Residues: CASSGPRDTYTEAFF.